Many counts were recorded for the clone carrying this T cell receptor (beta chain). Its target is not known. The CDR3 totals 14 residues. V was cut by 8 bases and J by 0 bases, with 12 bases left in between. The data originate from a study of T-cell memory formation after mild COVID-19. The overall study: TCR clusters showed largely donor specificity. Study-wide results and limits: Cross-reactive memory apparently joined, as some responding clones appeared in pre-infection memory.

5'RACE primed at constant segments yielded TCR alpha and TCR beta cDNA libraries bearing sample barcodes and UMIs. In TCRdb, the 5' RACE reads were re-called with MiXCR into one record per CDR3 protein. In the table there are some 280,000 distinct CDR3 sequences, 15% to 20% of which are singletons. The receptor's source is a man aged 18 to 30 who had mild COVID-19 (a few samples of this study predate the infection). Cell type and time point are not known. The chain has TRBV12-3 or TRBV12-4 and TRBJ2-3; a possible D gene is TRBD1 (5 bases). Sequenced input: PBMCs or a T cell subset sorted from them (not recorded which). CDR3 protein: CASRPAGSTDTQYF. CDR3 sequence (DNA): TGTGCCAGCCGGCCGGCAGGGAGCACAGATACGCAGTATTTT.